A selection of T cell receptor beta chains follows, all from one sample in a study of T cell repertoires in cytomegalovirus infection. MiXCR was run by TCRdb on the reads, yielding one entry per CDR3 protein. The sample holds about 320,000 distinct CDR3 sequences, more than 8% seen once. The sample taken for sequencing was PBMCs. These receptor sequences come from a human donor in good health (CMV status not recorded). Some clones in this sample may be carry-over from other donors' samples. Each CDR3 is given with its conserved first and last residue. Fields, in order: clone size, D gene, V gene, J gene, CDR3 protein, CDR3 DNA. A D gene is named only where the DNA matches it firmly. Part of the rows lack a size; the others show once, few, many or a class for expanded clones.

clone size: few
D gene: .
V gene: TRBV28
J gene: TRBJ2-7
CDR3 protein: CASSSPGPPGGYEQYF
CDR3 DNA: TGTGCCAGCAGTTCCCCGGGACCCCCGGGTGGATACGAGCAGTACTTC

clone size: .
D gene: .
V gene: TRBV4-1
J gene: TRBJ2-7
CDR3 protein: CASSVTGEASYEQYF
CDR3 DNA: TGCGCCAGCAGCGTGACGGGAGAGGCTTCCTACGAGCAGTACTTC

clone size: .
D gene: .
V gene: TRBV19
J gene: TRBJ2-2
CDR3 protein: CASSITGLDTGELFF
CDR3 DNA: TGTGCCAGTAGTATAACAGGGTTGGACACCGGGGAGCTGTTTTTT

clone size: many
D gene: .
V gene: TRBV12-3/TRBV12-4
J gene: TRBJ1-1
CDR3 protein: CASSVKGNTEAFF
CDR3 DNA: TGTGCCAGCAGTGTAAAGGGAAATACTGAAGCTTTCTTT

clone size: .
D gene: .
V gene: TRBV29-1
J gene: TRBJ2-3
CDR3 protein: CSVEEGISGRDTQYF
CDR3 DNA: TGCAGCGTTGAAGAAGGTATTAGCGGAAGAGATACGCAGTATTTT

clone size: many
D gene: .
V gene: TRBV7-2
J gene: TRBJ2-2
CDR3 protein: CASSLLQGLTGELFF
CDR3 DNA: TGTGCCAGCAGCTTGTTGCAGGGGTTAACCGGGGAGCTGTTTTTT

clone size: many
D gene: TRBD1
V gene: TRBV10-2
J gene: TRBJ2-7
CDR3 protein: CASSRDRGNEQYF
CDR3 DNA: TGCGCCAGCAGTCGGGACAGGGGGAACGAGCAGTACTTC

clone size: few
D gene: .
V gene: TRBV20-1
J gene: TRBJ1-2
CDR3 protein: CSAWTLSYGYTF
CDR3 DNA: TGCAGTGCTTGGACCTTATCCTATGGCTACACCTTC

clone size: few
D gene: TRBD1
V gene: TRBV18
J gene: TRBJ2-3
CDR3 protein: CASSPQHRGDTQYF
CDR3 DNA: TGTGCCAGCTCACCGCAGCACAGGGGAGATACGCAGTATTTT

clone size: .
D gene: .
V gene: TRBV6-1
J gene: TRBJ2-2
CDR3 protein: CASSTRASPLTGELFF
CDR3 DNA: TGTGCCAGCAGTACCCGGGCCTCGCCTCTCACCGGGGAGCTGTTTTTT

clone size: few
D gene: .
V gene: TRBV7-6
J gene: TRBJ1-1
CDR3 protein: CASHRGVTEAFF
CDR3 DNA: TGTGCCAGCCATAGGGGTGTTACTGAAGCTTTCTTT

clone size: many
D gene: TRBD2
V gene: TRBV12-3/TRBV12-4
J gene: TRBJ2-1
CDR3 protein: CASSQLSGRANNEQFF
CDR3 DNA: TGTGCCAGCAGCCAATTGTCCGGGAGGGCCAATAATGAGCAGTTCTTC

clone size: few
D gene: TRBD1
V gene: TRBV20-1
J gene: TRBJ2-5
CDR3 protein: CSASGQGVTQETQYF
CDR3 DNA: TGCAGTGCTAGCGGGCAGGGGGTTACTCAAGAGACCCAGTACTTC

clone size: few
D gene: .
V gene: TRBV11-2
J gene: TRBJ2-2
CDR3 protein: CASSSTVNTGELFF
CDR3 DNA: TGTGCCAGCAGCTCTACAGTAAACACCGGGGAGCTGTTTTTT

clone size: many
D gene: .
V gene: TRBV7-2
J gene: TRBJ2-3
CDR3 protein: CASTLGTSTDTQYF
CDR3 DNA: TGTGCCAGCACCTTGGGGACAAGTACAGATACGCAGTATTTT

clone size: many
D gene: .
V gene: TRBV7-3
J gene: TRBJ2-2
CDR3 protein: CASSSFVSGTGELFF
CDR3 DNA: TGTGCCAGCAGCTCCTTTGTCAGCGGCACCGGGGAGCTGTTTTTT

clone size: many
D gene: TRBD2
V gene: TRBV7-2
J gene: TRBJ2-3
CDR3 protein: CASSTAPQRGRSSGTQYF
CDR3 DNA: TGTGCCAGCAGCACCGCCCCTCAGCGGGGCCGATCATCAGGGACGCAGTATTTT

clone size: .
D gene: TRBD1
V gene: TRBV27
J gene: TRBJ2-1
CDR3 protein: CASSFQGAGYNEQFF
CDR3 DNA: TGTGCCAGCAGTTTCCAGGGGGCGGGATACAATGAGCAGTTCTTC

clone size: .
D gene: .
V gene: TRBV7-2
J gene: TRBJ2-7
CDR3 protein: CASSRVRGPPYEQYF
CDR3 DNA: TGTGCCAGCAGTCGCGTCCGGGGGCCGCCCTACGAGCAGTACTTC

clone size: many
D gene: .
V gene: TRBV7-9
J gene: TRBJ1-4
CDR3 protein: CASSFWTDLNEKLFF
CDR3 DNA: TGTGCCAGCAGTTTTTGGACAGACCTTAATGAAAAACTGTTTTTT

clone size: .
D gene: TRBD1
V gene: TRBV7-9
J gene: TRBJ1-1
CDR3 protein: CASSFVQGATEAFF
CDR3 DNA: TGTGCCAGCAGCTTTGTGCAGGGGGCTACTGAAGCTTTCTTT

clone size: few
D gene: .
V gene: TRBV15
J gene: TRBJ1-2
CDR3 protein: CATRNAGRESYTF
CDR3 DNA: TGTGCCACCAGAAATGCAGGGAGAGAGAGCTACACCTTC